These 23 T cell receptor beta chains share one sample of origin, sequenced in a study of molecular identifiers for immune sequencing clone quantification. TCRdb re-derived calls from the PCR reads in MiXCR, one entry per CDR3 protein. Of about 630,000 distinct CDR3 sequences listed, 25% are singletons. Sequencing was carried out using naive CD8+ T cells from blood, with Jurkat cell RNA spiked in. Subset reported: FACS-sorted CD8+CD4-CCR7+CD45RA+ naive T cells. The receptors shown here come from a human donor in good health. Some libraries in this study had Jurkat cell RNA spiked in.

This clonotype came up many times. CDR3 amino acids: CASSLTPDYWEQETQYF. The DNA for the CDR3 is TGTGCCAGCAGTTTGACTCCGGACTATTGGGAGCAAGAGACCCAGTACTTC. This sequence joins TRBV28 and TRBJ2-5; tentatively, D is TRBD2 (6 bases). The CDR3 has 17 amino acids. Per the germline V gene, CDR1 is MDHEN and CDR2 is SYDVKM. V was cut by 3 bases and J by 2 bases, with 19 bases left in between.

This clonotype was recorded a few times. The chain recombines TRBV25-1 with TRBJ1-1; 11 positions agree with TRBD1. CDR1 is MGHDK, CDR2 SYGVNS, per germline. V shed 1 base, J shed 4 bases, and the junction held 2 bases outside the gene matches. This CDR3 is built from 15 residues. CDR3 loop: CASSEWGQGGTEAFF. Written as DNA, the CDR3 is TGTGCCAGCAGTGAATGGGGACAGGGGGGCACTGAAGCTTTCTTT. The whole variable domain, remainder taken from reference TRBV25-1 and TRBJ1-1, is EADIYQTPRYLVIGTGKKITLECSQTMGHDKMYWYQQDPGMELHLIHYSYGVNSTEKGDLSSESTVSRIRTEHFPLTLESARPSHTSQYLCASSEWGQGGTEAFFGQGTRLTVV.

The rearrangement joins TRBV3-2 to TRBJ1-5; TRBD1, the table's D call, was not compared with the DNA. TRBV3-2 is termed a pseudogene. The CDR3 covers 19 residues. The CDR3 DNA sequence: TGTGCCAGCAGCCAAGATCGGGACAAAACAACTTATAGCAATCAGCCCCAGCATTTT. This sequence encodes CASSQDRDKTTYSNQPQHF.

This clonotype appeared many times. V and J are TRBV7-2 and TRBJ2-1; D possibly corresponds to TRBD2 (5 bases). The CDR3 runs to 16 residues. Trimming left V 1 base short and J 4 bases short, with 14 bases between. Looked up from germline, CDR1 is SGHTA and CDR2 is FQGNSA. The DNA of the CDR3 is TGTGCCAGCAGCTTAGTCACGGGGTTGACTTACAATGAGCAGTTCTTC. Amino acids: CASSLVTGLTYNEQFF.

The chain is built from TRBV27 and TRBJ2-7, with 10 bases fitting TRBD1. This CDR3 is built from 14 residues. J was trimmed by 5 bases and V by 8 bases; bases with no gene match: 9. Germline V gene data show CDR1 as MNHEY and CDR2 as SMNVEV (reference sequence). CDR3 residues: CASLPGQGIHEQYF. In DNA, the CDR3 is TGTGCCAGCCTACCGGGACAGGGGATTCACGAGCAGTACTTC.

This clonotype was seen repeatedly, ten times or more. The chain couples TRBV5-1 to TRBJ1-5; no firm D call. V was cut by 4 bases and J by 0 bases, with 11 bases left in between. CDR1 SGHRS and CDR2 YFSETQ come from the germline V gene. The CDR3 is made up of 15 amino acids. This chain's CDR3 is CASSQSGFSNQPQHF. CDR3 coding DNA: TGCGCCAGCAGCCAAAGCGGTTTTAGCAATCAGCCCCAGCATTTT. The entire variable domain, with the rest obtained from reference TRBV5-1 and TRBJ1-5, is as follows: KAGVTQTPRYLIKTRGQQVTLSCSPISGHRSVSWYQQTPGQGLQFLFEYFSETQRNKGNFPGRFSGRQFSNSRSEMNVSTLELGDSALYLCASSQSGFSNQPQHFGDGTRLSIL.

This clonotype appeared many times. V is TRBV14 and J is TRBJ2-3, with 9 bases lining up with TRBD2. The germline CDR1 and CDR2 sequences are SGHDN and FVKESK. The trim removed 0 bases at V and 4 bases at J, leaving 2 bases unmatched. The CDR3 runs 15 residues. DNA for the CDR3: TGTGCCAGCAGCCAAGATAGCGGGAGCTCAGATACGCAGTATTTT. Translation gives CASSQDSGSSDTQYF.

This clonotype was recorded at least ten times. The gene calls are TRBV7-6 and TRBJ2-6, with D perhaps TRBD1 (6 bases). The V end was cut by 4 bases, the J end by 0 bases, with 22 bases between. The CDR3 is made up of 20 amino acids. The germline CDR1 and CDR2 sequences are SGHVS and FNYEAQ. The chain's CDR3 is CASSSSYSKQGPSGANVLTF. The DNA for the CDR3 is TGTGCCAGCAGCTCATCATACTCTAAACAGGGCCCCTCTGGGGCCAACGTCCTGACTTTC.

The sample holds many counts of this clonotype. The rearrangement joins TRBV5-1 to TRBJ2-7, with 9 bases aligning to TRBD1. The V segment lost 4 bases and the J segment 6 bases; nucleotides outside the gene matches: 8. The CDR3 runs 14 residues. CDR1 is SGHRS, CDR2 YFSETQ, per germline. CDR3 sequence reads: CASSPGQGLSEQYF. The CDR3 coding sequence is TGCGCCAGCAGCCCGGGACAGGGTCTGAGCGAGCAGTACTTC.

This clonotype was seen a few times. An end of the junction differs from the germline gene, which may be a read error. The chain is built from TRBV5-8 and TRBJ2-7; D remains unclear. The CDR3 is 8 residues long. Germline CDR1 and CDR2: SGHTS and YDEGEE. CDR3 nucleotides: TGTGCCAGCAGTACGTTTTTCTTC. This encodes CASSTFFF.

Turning to this clonotype: A much larger clonotype is one base distant, so this may be a read error. This chain joins TRBV25-1 and TRBJ2-5; perhaps TRBD2 as D (6 bases). The CDR3 consists of 13 residues. Germline V gene data show CDR1 as MGHDK and CDR2 as SYGVNS. The CDR3 loop is CASGRENQETQHF. CDR3 nucleotides: TGTGCCAGCGGACGGGAGAACCAAGAGACCCAGCACTTC.

As concerns this clonotype: The junction departs from germline at one end; a sequencing error may be responsible. The J gene is TRBJ2-2, the V gene TRBV13; 10 positions agree with TRBD2. The CDR3 extends over 16 amino acids. CDR1 and CDR2 (germline): PRHDT, FYEKMQ (reference sequence). CDR3 sequence (DNA): TGTGCCAGCAGCCCGGCTAGCGGGAGAAATACCGGGGTGCTGTTTTTT. It yields the protein CASSPASGRNTGVLFF.

This clonotype was observed once. The CDR3 ends on some other residue instead of the conserved phenylalanine or tryptophan, so this is likely a read error. The chain recombines TRBV5-6 with TRBJ1-6, with TRBD1 matching over 7 bases. Trimming at V came to 3 bases and at J to 4 bases, leaving 13 bases not matched to a gene. There are 18 residues in the CDR3. Germline V gives CDR1 SGHDT, CDR2 YYEEEE. The CDR3, as DNA: TGTGCCAGCAGCTACCGATCCGACAGGGCGTCTTATAATTCACCCCTCCACATT. Translated: CASSYRSDRASYNSPLHI.

There are many counts of this clonotype. V gene TRBV7-6 combines with J gene TRBJ2-3; 11 bases fit TRBD1. V lost 5 bases and J lost 4; bases outside the gene matches: 5. This CDR3 is built from 15 residues. The germline gives CDR1 SGHVS, CDR2 FNYEAQ. The CDR3 DNA reads as TGTGCCAGCAGCCGGACAGGGGGCTATGCAGATACGCAGTATTTT. This encodes CASSRTGGYADTQYF.

This clonotype showed up many times. V usage is TRBV7-2 and J usage is TRBJ2-1; TRBD2 matches at 10 bases. Germline V lookup: CDR1 SGHTA, CDR2 FQGNSA. V shed 5 bases and J 7 bases; nucleotides not matched to a gene: 8. The CDR3 covers 15 residues. CDR3 bases: TGTGCCAGCAGCCCCAGACTAGCGGGTTTAAATGAGCAGTTCTTC. Encoded protein: CASSPRLAGLNEQFF.

The rearrangement joins TRBV28 to TRBJ2-1, with 14 bases matching TRBD2. There are 18 residues in the CDR3. V lost 3 bases and J lost 6; bases outside the gene matches: 10. CDR1 MDHEN and CDR2 SYDVKM come from the germline V gene. CDR3 nucleotides: TGTGCCAGCAGTTTCCCCGGGACTAGCGGGAGTAAGGGCAATGAGCAGTTCTTC. It encodes CASSFPGTSGSKGNEQFF.

This clonotype has a handful of counts. The chain couples TRBV18 to TRBJ1-3; tentative D call: TRBD1 (5 bases). CDR3 length equals 15 residues. The V end was cut by 3 bases, the J end by 4 bases, with 13 bases between. The germline gives CDR1 KGHSH, CDR2 LQKENI. CDR3 coding DNA: TGTGCCAGCTCACCTCCCTGGGGCGCCGGAAACACCATATATTTT. Translated: CASSPPWGAGNTIYF.

This clonotype showed up just a few times. CDR3 in amino acids: CASSYWRMNTEAFF. The CDR3 DNA reads as TGTGCCAGCAGCTATTGGCGCATGAACACTGAAGCTTTCTTT. V and J are TRBV11-2 and TRBJ1-1, with unresolved D. The CDR3 is 14 amino acids. Between the trimmed V and J ends, which lost 4 bases and 0 bases, there was a span of 9 bases. Germline V lookup: CDR1 SGHAT, CDR2 FQNNGV.

The chain carries TRBV25-1 and TRBJ1-3; 7 bases agree with TRBD1. Unmatched junction bases numbered 11, after V lost 6 bases and J lost 0 bases. CDR3 length equals 17 residues. The germline V gene has CDR1 MGHDK and CDR2 SYGVNS. The CDR3 DNA follows: TGTGCCAGCAGCCATCGGGACAGTATCTACTCTGGAAACACCATATATTTT. Protein: CASSHRDSIYSGNTIYF.

The chain links TRBV6-2 or TRBV6-3 to TRBJ2-5; 10 bases are shared with TRBD1. The V segment lost 2 bases and the J segment 1 base; nucleotides outside the gene matches: 1. Germline loops: CDR1 MNHEY, CDR2 SVGEGT. CDR3 length: 15 amino acids. The CDR3 DNA reads as TGTGCCAGCAGTTACGGGACAGGGGTCCAAGAGACCCAGTACTTC. It specifies CASSYGTGVQETQYF.

As regards this clonotype: No conserved phenylalanine or tryptophan ends this CDR3, so it is likely a read error. The J gene is TRBJ2-5, the V gene TRBV11-2; D might be TRBD2 (6 bases). Germline V CDR1 and CDR2: SGHAT, FQNNGV. V lost 1 base and J 2 bases, leaving 11 bases between the germline ends. The CDR3 is 15 amino acids. CDR3 bases: TGTGCCAGCAGCTTAGGGTTTAGCGGACAAGAGACCCAGTACTCC. As protein: CASSLGFSGQETQYS.

The CDR3 DNA reads as TGTGCCAGCAGCTTTGGGGCCATCGATGAGCAGTTCTTC. It encodes CASSFGAIDEQFF. V is TRBV5-6 and J is TRBJ2-1, with D maybe TRBD1 (5 bases). The CDR3 sequence is 13 residues long. Germline CDR1 reads SGHDT; CDR2 reads YYEEEE. The V and J ends lost 2 bases and 8 bases respectively, with 11 bases between them.

This clonotype turned up a few times. V usage is TRBV7-8 and J usage is TRBJ2-3, with a weak D call TRBD1 (7 bases). Trimming removed 3 bases at V and 6 bases at J, with 13 bases between. Germline CDR1 SGHVS, CDR2 FQNEAQ. The CDR3 extends over 14 amino acids. CDR3 region: CASSFGSGGDTQYF. The CDR3 DNA follows: TGTGCCAGCAGCTTTGGTTCAGGGGGGGATACGCAGTATTTT. The whole variable domain, remainder taken from reference TRBV7-8 and TRBJ2-3, is GAGVSQSPRYKVAKRGQDVALRCDPISGHVSLFWYQQALGQGPEFLTYFQNEAQLDKSGLPSDRFFAERPEGSVSTLKIQRTQQEDSAVYLCASSFGSGGDTQYFGPGTRLTVL.